This T cell receptor beta chain was identified in a study of blood T cells in healthy people across ages. V was trimmed by 3 bases and J by 1 base, leaving 9 bases between them. CDR1 and CDR2 from the germline V gene are MDHEN and SYDVKM. The CDR3 extends over 15 amino acids. Remarks on this clonotype: Its specificity is not known.

Through a sample-barcoded 5' primer and a J-beta primer mix, a second PCR was run for about 6 to 11 cycles. In TCRdb, the 5' RACE reads were re-called with MiXCR into one record per CDR3 protein. The repertoire holds approximately 960,000 distinct CDR3 sequences, with about 28% as singletons. General study results and limits: Roughly linear declines in TCR beta diversity per million T cells occurred with age. The unsorted PBMCs prevented any conclusive comparison of naive versus antigen-experienced cells.

These data are also associated with another study on T cells of mothers and their children. That paper notes: The study recruited three healthy Caucasian mothers and their six children as donors.

This chain links TRBV28 with TRBJ2-2, with D hard to call. Sequenced sample: blood. The TCR originated in a woman aged 40 to 50 in good health. CDR3 sequence reads: CASSFWAKNTGELFF. The CDR3 nucleotides read TGTGCCAGCAGTTTTTGGGCCAAGAACACCGGGGAGCTGTTTTTT.